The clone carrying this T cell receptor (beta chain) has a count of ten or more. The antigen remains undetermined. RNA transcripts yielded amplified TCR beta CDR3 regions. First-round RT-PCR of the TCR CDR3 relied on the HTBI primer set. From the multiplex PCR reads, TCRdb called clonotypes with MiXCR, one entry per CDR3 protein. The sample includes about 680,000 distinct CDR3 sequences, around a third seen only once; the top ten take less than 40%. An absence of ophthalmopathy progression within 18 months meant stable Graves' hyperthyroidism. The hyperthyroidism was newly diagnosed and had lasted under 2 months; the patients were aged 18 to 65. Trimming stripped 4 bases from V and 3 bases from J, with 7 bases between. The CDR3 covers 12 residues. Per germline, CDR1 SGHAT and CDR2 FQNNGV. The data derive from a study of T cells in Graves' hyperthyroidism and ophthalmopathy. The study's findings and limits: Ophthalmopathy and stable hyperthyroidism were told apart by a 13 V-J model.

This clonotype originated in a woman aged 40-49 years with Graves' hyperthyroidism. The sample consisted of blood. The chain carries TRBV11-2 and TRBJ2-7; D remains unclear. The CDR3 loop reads CASSSNFYEQYF. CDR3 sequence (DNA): TGTGCCAGCAGCTCTAACTTCTACGAGCAGTACTTC.